The clone carrying this TCR beta chain was counted ten times or more. What it recognizes is unknown. The patients, who had no history of other malignancies and had received no prior chemotherapy or radiotherapy, were all found to be node-negative on CT and PET/CT. This entry belongs to a study of prognosis after radiotherapy for stage I lung cancer. Study results and caveats: Unique TCR clone counts dropped after stereotactic body radiation therapy, from a median of around 10,000 to 6,900.

Trimming removed 3 bases at V and 5 bases at J, with 12 bases between. CDR1 and CDR2 from the germline V gene are SGHNT and YYREEE (reference sequence). The CDR3 sequence is 15 residues long. Two-round multiplex PCR, the amplification method, yielded TCR beta CDR3 from genomic DNA. Primers specific to each TRBV and TRBJ gene were used in first-round PCR. One entry per CDR3 protein, called by TCRdb with MiXCR from the multiplex PCR reads. The sample consists of around 30,000 distinct CDR3 sequences, around 30% of them appearing once. This specimen consisted of PBMCs, obtained before or after stereotactic body radiation therapy (not recorded which). The TCR was taken from a donor of 50 years or more with non-small cell lung cancer. The genes are TRBV5-4 and TRBJ1-6; no reliable D call. Here the CDR3 reads CASSWWGLDNSPLHF. The CDR3, as DNA: TGTGCCAGCAGCTGGTGGGGATTGGATAATTCACCCCTCCACTTT.